This T cell receptor beta chain was profiled in a study of T-cell reconstitution after alpha-beta-depleted transplantation in children. Broader study findings: Elevated TCRbeta diversity at day 60 was traced, in some patients, to surviving recipient T cells and thymic progenitors. At the one-year point after transplant, T-cell counts and TCRbeta diversity were found to come mostly from T cells that had been newly produced. Two months or so post-transplant, alpha-beta T cells reportedly derived from several hundred expanded graft clones.

Note on this clonotype: Its antigen is undetermined.

Unique molecular identifiers featured in how the TCRbeta library was prepared. TCRdb re-derived calls from the PCR reads in MiXCR, one entry per CDR3 protein. Of roughly 32,000 distinct CDR3 sequences in the sample, under 8% were seen once. CDR3 length: 17 amino acids. The germline V and J ends were trimmed by 3 bases and 5 bases, with 19 bases remaining between them. The starting material was peripheral blood, obtained 60 days after TCRalphabeta/CD19-depleted stem cell transplant. The source is a child less than two years old who had a stem cell transplant for acute myeloid leukemia, so the T cells may come from the graft donor. The J gene is TRBJ2-2, the V gene TRBV12-3 or TRBV12-4; D perhaps matches TRBD2 (5 bases). The DNA of the CDR3 is TGTGCCAGCAGTTTTTCGGACTCTCCCCCTGGGACCGGGGAGCTGTTTTTT. It encodes CASSFSDSPPGTGELFF.